Below, 15 T cell receptor beta chains from the same sample are listed, as sequenced in a study of Graves' ophthalmopathy and Graves' hyperthyroidism. Beta-chain TCR CDR3 regions were amplified from RNA transcripts. Amplification began with first-round RT-PCR using HTBI primers, then second-round multiplex PCR was performed. Each CDR3 protein is one row after TCRdb ran MiXCR on the multiplex PCR reads. The sample has about 1.2 million distinct CDR3 sequences, around a third seen once; the top ten hold around 10%. The sample taken for sequencing was peripheral blood or thyroid tissue (not recorded which). The receptors shown here come from an adult man with Graves' hyperthyroidism.

The genes are TRBV11-2 and TRBJ1-3, with D perhaps matching TRBD1 (6 bases). V was cut by 6 bases and J by 0 bases, with 18 bases left in between. Germline V CDR1 and CDR2: SGHAT, FQNNGV. The CDR3 has 17 amino acids. CDR3 region: CASSSLGEGVSGNTIYF. The CDR3 nucleotides are TGTGCCAGCAGTTCGCTGGGCGAGGGGGTCTCTGGAAACACCATATATTTT.

This clonotype was found a few times. V and J are TRBV5-1 and TRBJ2-2; 7 bases map to TRBD1. Germline V lookup: CDR1 SGHRS, CDR2 YFSETQ. J gave up 0 bases and V 0 bases, and 14 bases lay outside the gene matches. This CDR3 region has 20 residues. Written as DNA, the CDR3 is TGCGCCAGCAGCTTGGCCGGCAGGGGGTCTGGCGGTACGAACACCGGGGAGCTGTTTTTT. It specifies CASSLAGRGSGGTNTGELFF.

This clonotype appeared many times. The rearrangement uses TRBV5-1 and TRBJ1-2; possibly TRBD1 for D (6 bases). Germline lookup yields CDR1 SGHRS and CDR2 YFSETQ. CDR3 length: 13 amino acids. Between the trimmed V and J ends, which lost 3 bases and 8 bases, there was a span of 14 bases. The CDR3 nucleotides read TGCGCCAGCAGCTCGCCCGGGGGCCGGGGCTACACCTTC. It translates to CASSSPGGRGYTF.

There are many counts of this clonotype. The chain carries TRBV29-1 and TRBJ1-1; D is unclear. The germline gives CDR1 SQVTM, CDR2 ANQGSEA. V lost 4 bases, J lost 0 bases, and 9 bases lay in between. CDR3 length: 13 residues. The CDR3 bases are TGCAGCGTTGCGTACCAGATGAACACTGAAGCTTTCTTT. As protein: CSVAYQMNTEAFF.

This clonotype was counted only a few times. The chain links TRBV5-1 to TRBJ1-1; D call uncertain. V was cut by 0 bases and J by 4 bases, with 10 bases left in between. CDR3 length: 14 residues. CDR1 and CDR2 from the germline V gene are SGHRS and YFSETQ. CDR3 sequence: CASSLETVLTEAFF. Written as DNA, the CDR3 is TGCGCCAGCAGCTTGGAGACGGTCCTCACTGAAGCTTTCTTT.

This chain links TRBV13 with TRBJ2-3, with 8 nucleotides matching TRBD2. This CDR3 is built from 14 residues. Germline CDR1 and CDR2: PRHDT and FYEKMQ (reference sequence). The J segment lost 2 bases and the V segment lost 4 bases, leaving 2 bases of the junction unmatched. CDR3 sequence reads: CASSSGGTTDTQYF. For the CDR3, the DNA is TGTGCCAGCAGCTCGGGAGGGACCACAGATACGCAGTATTTT. The full variable domain, its missing parts supplied by reference TRBV13 and TRBJ2-3, is AAGVIQSPRHLIKEKRETATLKCYPIPRHDTVYWYQQGPGQDPQFLISFYEKMQSDKGSIPDRFSAQQFSDYHSELNMSSLELGDSALYFCASSSGGTTDTQYFGPGTRLTVL.

This clonotype was observed many times. V and J are TRBV15 and TRBJ1-5; no reliable D call. CDR1 LNHNV and CDR2 YYDKDF come from the germline V gene (reference sequence). The CDR3 contains 14 residues. The V gene lost 1 base and the J gene lost 6 bases, with 10 bases spanning the gap. This CDR3 is CATSRGGSGQPQHF. The CDR3 DNA sequence: TGTGCCACCAGCAGAGGTGGATCCGGTCAGCCCCAGCATTTT.

V is TRBV25-1 and J is TRBJ1-2; D remains unclear. CDR1 and CDR2 from the germline V gene are MGHDK and SYGVNS. V dropped 5 bases and J dropped 2 bases, with 15 bases sitting between them. This CDR3 spans 15 amino acids. The CDR3 DNA is TGTGCCAGCAGTCCCGCGCCCTGGTACAACTATGGCTACACCTTC. Amino acids: CASSPAPWYNYGYTF.

This clonotype was seen more than once but under ten times. The genes are TRBV5-8 and TRBJ2-5, with D perhaps matching TRBD1 (6 bases). CDR1 and CDR2 from the germline V gene are SGHTS and YDEGEE. The V end lost 4 bases, the J end lost 0 bases, and 16 bases lay between the germline ends. CDR3 length: 16 residues. The CDR3 reads CASSVPAGVNQETQYF. DNA of the CDR3: TGTGCCAGCAGCGTCCCGGCAGGGGTTAACCAAGAGACCCAGTACTTC. Combining the CDR3 with reference TRBV5-8 and TRBJ2-5 gives the whole variable domain EAGVTQSPTHLIKTRGQQATLRCSPISGHTSVYWYQQALGLGLQFLLWYDEGEERNRGNFPPRFSGRQFPNYSSELNVNALELEDSALYLCASSVPAGVNQETQYFGPGTRLLVL.

This clonotype was detected many times. The chain couples TRBV19 to TRBJ2-7, with a weak D call TRBD1 (5 bases). The germline V and J ends were trimmed by 5 bases and 0 bases, with 14 bases remaining between them. Germline loops: CDR1 LNHDA, CDR2 SQIVND (reference sequence). The CDR3 contains 15 residues. The DNA of the CDR3 is TGTGCCAGTAGTGCCTGGGGCGCAAGCTCCTACGAGCAGTACTTC. Translating gives CASSAWGASSYEQYF.

Comment on this clonotype: Since a much larger clone is just one base distant, this may be a read error. The chain is built from TRBV7-2 and TRBJ2-5; TRBD1 aligns across 7 bases. J was trimmed by 5 bases and V by 4 bases; bases with no gene match: 10. The CDR3 has 15 residues. CDR1 is SGHTA and CDR2 is FQGNSA in the germline V gene. The CDR3, as DNA: TGTGCCAGCAGCTCTTTGGACAGGCGATGTGAGACCCAGTACTTC. It specifies CASSSLDRRCETQYF. Variable domain in full (rest from reference TRBV7-2 and TRBJ2-5): GAGVSQSPSNKVTEKGKDVELRCDPISGHTALYWYRQSLGQGLEFLIYFQGNSAPDKSGLPSDRFSAERTGGSVSTLTIQRTQQEDSAVYLCASSSLDRRCETQYFGPGTRLLVL.

This chain uses TRBV29-1 with TRBJ1-1; TRBD1 agrees at 8 bases. V lost 7 bases, J lost 6 bases, and 10 bases stayed unmatched. Germline assignment: CDR1 SQVTM and CDR2 ANQGSEA. The CDR3 has 13 residues. The CDR3 DNA reads TGCAGCGCTTACCGACAGGGGCGGGCTGAAGCTTTCTTT. Translation: CSAYRQGRAEAFF. The full variable domain, in which reference TRBV29-1 and TRBJ1-1 provide the parts outside the CDR3, is SAVISQKPSRDICQRGTSLTIQCQVDSQVTMMFWYRQQPGQSLTLIATANQGSEATYESGFVIDKFPISRPNLTFSTLTVSNMSPEDSSIYLCSAYRQGRAEAFFGQGTRLTVV.

There are many counts of this clonotype. The V call is TRBV7-6, the J call TRBJ2-7; D is unclear. This CDR3 region has 14 residues. CDR1 is SGHVS, CDR2 FNYEAQ, per germline. V was clipped by 1 base and J by 4 bases, with 11 bases between them. The chain's CDR3 is CASSLDPTEYEQYF. The CDR3 nucleotides read TGTGCCAGCAGCTTAGACCCGACCGAATACGAGCAGTACTTC.

This chain uses TRBV13 with TRBJ2-5; possibly TRBD1 or TRBD2 for D (5 bases each). Per the germline V gene, CDR1 is PRHDT and CDR2 is FYEKMQ (reference sequence). The CDR3 loop spans 14 amino acids. Trimming cost V 3 bases and J 4 bases, with 12 bases left between them. The CDR3 region is CASSFRDSGETQYF. The CDR3 nucleotides read TGTGCCAGCAGCTTTCGAGACAGCGGAGAGACCCAGTACTTC.

In regard to this clonotype: A much bigger clone sits one base away, suggesting this may be a read error. The V call is TRBV7-8, the J call TRBJ2-2; 8 bases align to TRBD2. Germline V gives CDR1 SGHVS, CDR2 FQNEAQ. This CDR3 is built from 16 residues. CDR3: CASSPEGSGVTGGLFF. The CDR3 coding sequence is TGTGCCAGCAGCCCAGAGGGTAGCGGGGTCACCGGGGGGCTGTTTTTT.